Each of the 28 T cell receptor beta chains below was sequenced from the same sample in a study of blood T cell repertoires in COVID-19. Clones were sequenced by immunoSEQ multiplex PCR, and TCRdb holds only the in-frame ones, with some missing. The table records around 220,000 clones, around 81% of them present only once. The sample was PBMCs or T cells enriched from blood (not recorded which). These receptors all come from a woman in her forties with acute COVID-19.

The genes are TRBV2 and TRBJ1-5; D possibly corresponds to TRBD1 (6 bases). Deletions cut 3 bases from V and 3 bases from J, with 9 bases between. The germline gives CDR1 SNHLY, CDR2 FYNNEI. The CDR3 loop spans 14 amino acids. CDR3 sequence reads: CASSERGFNQPQHF. CDR3 sequence (DNA): TGTGCCAGCAGTGAGAGGGGGTTCAATCAGCCCCAGCATTTT.

CDR3 DNA: TGTGCCAGCAGTCCGCCGACAGGGGATGGCTACACCTTC. Protein product: CASSPPTGDGYTF. The gene calls are TRBV6-6 and TRBJ1-2; 8 bases match TRBD1. J lost 6 bases, V lost 5 bases, and 5 bases had no gene match. The CDR3 length is 13 residues. Looked up from germline, CDR1 is MNHNY and CDR2 is SVGAGI (reference sequence).

The V call is TRBV30, the J call TRBJ2-1; 10 positions agree with TRBD2. CDR3 length: 16 amino acids. Germline V gene sequence: CDR1 GTSNPN, CDR2 SVGIG (reference sequence). Germline trimming cut 0 bases from V and 7 bases from J; bases unmatched to any gene: 9. CDR3 DNA: TGTGCCTGGAGTGTACGGGCTAGCGGGAGTAGGAATGAGCAGTTCTTC. Translated: CAWSVRASGSRNEQFF.

This clone was counted a few times. The rearrangement joins TRBV30 to TRBJ1-5; 9 bases are shared with TRBD1. The germline gives CDR1 GTSNPN, CDR2 SVGIG (reference sequence). The CDR3 covers 14 residues. Germline trimming cut 1 base from V and 7 bases from J; bases unmatched to any gene: 5. CDR3: CAWSGTGEGQPQHF. The DNA for the CDR3 is TGTGCCTGGAGTGGGACAGGGGAAGGGCAGCCCCAGCATTTT.

The J gene is TRBJ2-5, the V gene TRBV7-9; 8 nucleotides match TRBD2. There are 15 residues in the CDR3. Looked up from germline, CDR1 is SEHNR and CDR2 is FQNEAQ (reference sequence). J gave up 2 bases and V 3 bases, and 5 bases lay outside the gene matches. Here the CDR3 reads CASSLRSGGQETQYF. The CDR3 bases are TGTGCCAGCAGCTTGAGAAGCGGGGGACAAGAGACCCAGTACTTC. Using reference TRBV7-9 and TRBJ2-5 for the parts outside the CDR3, the full variable domain is DTGVSQNPRHKITKRGQNVTFRCDPISEHNRLYWYRQTLGQGPEFLTYFQNEAQLEKSRLLSDRFSAERPKGSFSTLEIQRTEQGDSAMYLCASSLRSGGQETQYFGPGTRLLVL.

There are a few counts of this clone. The rearrangement uses TRBV30 and TRBJ2-1; tentative D call: TRBD1 (5 bases). Germline-derived CDR1 and CDR2 are GTSNPN and SVGIG (reference sequence). V lost 0 bases, J lost 7 bases, and 13 bases lay in between. This CDR3 contains 14 residues. The CDR3 sequence: CAWSVRRGWNEQFF. The CDR3 DNA is TGTGCCTGGAGTGTACGTAGGGGATGGAATGAGCAGTTCTTC. Supplemented by reference TRBV30 and TRBJ2-1, the full variable domain reads SQTIHQWPATLVQPVGSPLSLECTVEGTSNPNLYWYRQAAGRGLQLLFYSVGIGQISSEVPQNLSASRPQDRQFILSSKKLLLSDSGFYLCAWSVRRGWNEQFFGPGTRLTVL.

The chain recombines TRBV5-1 with TRBJ2-2, with 8 bases lining up with TRBD2. The V gene end was trimmed by 4 bases and the J gene end by 6 bases; junction bases not matched to a gene: 8. Germline V gives CDR1 SGHRS, CDR2 YFSETQ. The CDR3 extends over 15 amino acids. CDR3 in DNA: TGCGCCAGCAGCCCCACCGGGGGGGCCGCCGGGGAGCTGTTTTTT. Amino acids: CASSPTGGAAGELFF.

The genes are TRBV6-1 and TRBJ2-3, with D maybe TRBD2 (6 bases). V was clipped by 2 bases and J by 6 bases, with 12 bases between them. Germline CDR1 and CDR2: MNHNS and SASEGT. There are 14 residues in the CDR3. This CDR3 is CASSEPGGVDTQYF. The CDR3, as DNA: TGTGCCAGCAGTGAACCCGGAGGGGTGGATACGCAGTATTTT.

The V call is TRBV27, the J call TRBJ2-3, with D possibly TRBD2 on 5 matching bases. The CDR3 has 13 residues. Per the germline V gene, CDR1 is MNHEY and CDR2 is SMNVEV (reference sequence). Trimming pared 5 bases from V and 5 bases from J, leaving 11 bases between. CDR3 loop: CASSIQLGDTQYF. CDR3 bases: TGTGCCAGCAGTATCCAACTAGGAGATACGCAGTATTTT.

Remarks on this clone: Just one base apart from a much larger clone, this may be a read error. This chain connects TRBV7-3 to TRBJ2-1; the match to TRBD2 covers 10 bases. Germline trimming cut 3 bases from V and 2 bases from J; bases unmatched to any gene: 1. This CDR3 spans 15 amino acids. Germline V gives CDR1 SGHTA, CDR2 FQGTGA. CDR3 bases: TGTGCCAGCAGCTTCAGCGGGGGGGCCTACAATGAGCAGTTCTTC. This translates into CASSFSGGAYNEQFF.

This clone was observed a handful of times. The rearrangement joins TRBV25-1 to TRBJ1-6, with D perhaps TRBD1 (6 bases). The CDR3 covers 15 residues. Between the trimmed V and J ends, which lost 4 bases and 4 bases, there was a span of 11 bases. The V gene's germline CDR1 is MGHDK and CDR2 SYGVNS. Here the CDR3 reads CASSGRGGYNSPLHF. CDR3 bases: TGTGCCAGCAGTGGTAGGGGGGGTTATAATTCACCCCTCCACTTT.

The chain combines TRBV19 with TRBJ1-6; the match to TRBD1 covers 8 bases. The V and J ends lost 6 bases and 6 bases, in that order; junction bases with no gene match: 4. The CDR3 consists of 14 residues. Germline V CDR1 and CDR2: LNHDA, SQIVND (reference sequence). CDR3 in DNA: TGTGCCAGTAGCCCGGGACAGGCTAATTCACCCCTCCACTTT. Its protein product is CASSPGQANSPLHF.

This clone appeared many times. The chain uses TRBV29-1 and TRBJ1-2; TRBD1 matches at 7 bases. The V gene's germline CDR1 is SQVTM and CDR2 ANQGSEA. This CDR3 comprises 15 residues. J was trimmed by 4 bases and V by 0 bases; bases with no gene match: 8. The CDR3 nucleotides read TGCAGCGTTGAAGATAGATCGACAGGGACCTATGGCTACACCTTC. Amino acids: CSVEDRSTGTYGYTF.

This clone has just a few counts. This sequence joins TRBV3-1 (or the pseudogene TRBV3-2) and TRBJ2-1, with D uncertain. V was trimmed by 2 bases and J by 6 bases, leaving 8 bases between them. The CDR3 totals 13 residues. CDR1 is LGHDT, CDR2 YNNKEL, per germline (reference sequence). CDR3 protein: CASSQPRFNEQFF. CDR3 in DNA: TGTGCCAGCAGCCAACCTAGGTTCAATGAGCAGTTCTTC.

This chain's CDR3 is CASSSLAAAGELFF. CDR3 coding DNA: TGTGCCAGCAGCTCCCTGGCCGCTGCCGGGGAGCTGTTTTTT. The chain has TRBV5-5 and TRBJ2-2, with D unresolved. There are 14 residues in the CDR3. Germline loops: CDR1 SGHKS, CDR2 YYEKEE (reference sequence). V shed 3 bases and J shed 6 bases, with 12 bases lying between them.

The genes are TRBV15 and TRBJ2-7; 7 positions match TRBD1. Germline loops: CDR1 LNHNV, CDR2 YYDKDF (reference sequence). This CDR3 is built from 13 residues. V lost 3 bases, J lost 4 bases, and 3 bases stayed unmatched. This CDR3 reads CATSSQGEYEQYF. The CDR3 DNA reads as TGTGCCACCAGCAGTCAGGGGGAGTACGAGCAGTACTTC.

The chain is built from TRBV28 and TRBJ1-1, with D tentatively TRBD1 (6 bases). Trimming pared 7 bases from V and 6 bases from J, leaving 15 bases between. The CDR3 is 13 residues long. Germline V lookup: CDR1 MDHEN, CDR2 SYDVKM. Here the CDR3 reads CASTRGGGPEAFF. DNA of the CDR3: TGTGCCAGCACTCGGGGGGGCGGCCCTGAAGCTTTCTTT.

This sequence joins TRBV28 and TRBJ1-2, with TRBD1 identical over 8 bases. The V gene end was trimmed by 10 bases and the J gene end by 0 bases; junction bases not matched to a gene: 10. Germline CDR1 MDHEN, CDR2 SYDVKM. This CDR3 is built from 15 residues. The CDR3 sequence is CAIQGQVGSNYGYTF. CDR3 coding DNA: TGTGCCATCCAGGGACAGGTGGGGTCTAACTATGGCTACACCTTC.

The sample holds a few counts of this clone. V is TRBV30 and J is TRBJ2-7, with 7 bases fitting TRBD1. V lost 4 bases, J lost 5 bases, and 5 bases stayed unmatched. Germline V CDR1 and CDR2: GTSNPN, SVGIG (reference sequence). The length of the CDR3 is 12 residues. This CDR3 reads CAWTQGIHEQYF. Written as DNA, the CDR3 is TGTGCCTGGACACAGGGGATCCACGAGCAGTACTTC.

The genes are TRBV5-1 and TRBJ2-1; possibly TRBD2 for D (5 bases). Looked up from germline, CDR1 is SGHRS and CDR2 is YFSETQ. V was clipped by 2 bases and J by 5 bases, with 8 bases between them. This CDR3 has 13 amino acids. The CDR3 loop is CASSFAGDNEQFF. The CDR3 bases are TGCGCCAGCAGCTTTGCGGGCGACAATGAGCAGTTCTTC.

This clone showed up many times. This chain uses TRBV27 with TRBJ1-2; 7 positions match TRBD1. The junction had 8 bases not matched to a gene; V was cut back by 4 bases and J by 9 bases. The CDR3 is made up of 13 amino acids. Per germline, CDR1 MNHEY and CDR2 SMNVEV (reference sequence). The CDR3 bases are TGTGCCAGCAGTTCTCGACAGGGTACAAGCTACACCTTC. Translated, it gives CASSSRQGTSYTF.

The chain joins TRBV10-3 to TRBJ2-3, with D possibly being TRBD2 (6 bases). This CDR3 region has 14 residues. Germline V gene data show CDR1 as ENHRY and CDR2 as SYGVKD. V was shortened by 4 bases and J by 1 base, with 9 bases between the two germline ends. In nucleotides, the CDR3 is TGTGCCATCAGTGGGGGGGACCGCACAGATACGCAGTATTTT. It specifies CAISGGDRTDTQYF.

The J gene is TRBJ2-7, the V gene TRBV28; 8 positions match TRBD2. This CDR3 has 13 amino acids. Looked up from germline, CDR1 is MDHEN and CDR2 is SYDVKM. J lost 2 bases, V lost 7 bases, and 4 bases had no gene match. DNA for the CDR3: TGTGCCAGCATCCCCGGGGGGGCCTACGAGCAGTACTTC. It translates to CASIPGGAYEQYF.

There are a few counts of this clone. This chain links TRBV10-3 with TRBJ1-2; 9 nucleotides agree with TRBD1. From germline, CDR1 is ENHRY and CDR2 SYGVKD. V shed 8 bases, J shed 4 bases, and the junction held 5 bases outside the gene matches. The CDR3 runs to 13 residues. CDR3 sequence reads: CAIGTGYGYGYTF. The CDR3 DNA is TGTGCCATCGGGACAGGGTACGGCTATGGCTACACCTTC.

The genes are TRBV7-2 and TRBJ1-2; 10 bases fit TRBD1. Germline V lookup: CDR1 SGHTA, CDR2 FQGNSA. The CDR3 is 14 amino acids. With 3 bases clipped from V and 8 bases from J, the junction kept 6 bases outside the gene matches. The CDR3 DNA sequence: TGTGCCAGCAGCTTCGGACAGGGGGTACGGGGCTACACCTTC. It translates to CASSFGQGVRGYTF.

V is TRBV14 and J is TRBJ2-7, with TRBD2 matching over 8 bases. This CDR3 has 16 amino acids. V lost 0 bases to trimming and J lost 8 bases; unmatched junction nucleotides: 12. CDR1 is SGHDN, CDR2 FVKESK, per germline. The CDR3 is CASSQDLGGLETQQYF. The CDR3 bases are TGTGCCAGCAGCCAAGATCTAGGGGGACTAGAAACTCAGCAGTACTTC.

This clone was detected only a few times. The chain combines TRBV29-1 with TRBJ1-4; 7 nucleotides align to TRBD1. With 6 bases clipped from V and 13 bases from J, the junction kept 8 bases outside the gene matches. CDR1 SQVTM and CDR2 ANQGSEA come from the germline V gene. CDR3 length equals 11 residues. As DNA, the CDR3 is TGCAGCGTGGGGACAGTCGAAGGACTGTTTTTT. This sequence encodes CSVGTVEGLFF.

About this clone: The sample contains more than one DNA sequence encoding this CDR3. The chain links TRBV5-1 to TRBJ1-6, with TRBD1 matching 8 bases. Germline values: CDR1 SGHRS, CDR2 YFSETQ. V was pared by 5 bases and J by 9 bases, with 7 bases of the junction left unmatched. CDR3 length: 14 amino acids. The CDR3 nucleotides read TGCGCCAGCAGTCCAGGACAGGGTGGTTCACCCCTCCACTTT. Amino acids: CASSPGQGGSPLHF.